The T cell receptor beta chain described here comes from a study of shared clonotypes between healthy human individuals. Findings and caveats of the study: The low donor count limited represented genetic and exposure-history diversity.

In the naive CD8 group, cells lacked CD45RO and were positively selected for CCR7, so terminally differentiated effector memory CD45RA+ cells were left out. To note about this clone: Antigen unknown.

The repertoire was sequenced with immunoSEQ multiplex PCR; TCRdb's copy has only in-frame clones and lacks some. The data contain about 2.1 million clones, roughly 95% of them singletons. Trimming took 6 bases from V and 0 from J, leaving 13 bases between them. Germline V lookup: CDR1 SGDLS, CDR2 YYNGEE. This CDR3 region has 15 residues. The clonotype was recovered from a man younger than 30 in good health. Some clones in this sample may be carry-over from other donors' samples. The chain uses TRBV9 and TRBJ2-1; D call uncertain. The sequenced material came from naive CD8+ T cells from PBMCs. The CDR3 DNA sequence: TGTGCCAGCACCCCCTCGTTCAGCTCCTACAATGAGCAGTTCTTC. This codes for CASTPSFSSYNEQFF.